One and the same sample provided the 18 T cell receptor beta chains below, sequenced in a study of cytomegalovirus exposure and HLA in healthy donors. The study ran its PCR with 60 Vbeta and 13 Jbeta primers. Method: immunoSEQ multiplex PCR; TCRdb's copy keeps in-frame clones and lacks some. The data hold about 99,000 clones, with roughly 85% observed a single time. The sequenced material came from PBMCs. The source is a man between 60 and 70 years old in good health and CMV-seropositive.

This clone appeared once. The gene calls are TRBV19 and TRBJ2-3; 9 bases match TRBD2. There are 15 residues in the CDR3. Germline assignment: CDR1 LNHDA and CDR2 SQIVND (reference sequence). V gave up 9 bases and J gave up 4 bases; unmatched junction bases: 11. For the CDR3, the DNA is TGTGCCAGCAGAGCAGGGCGGGGGGGCCCAGATACGCAGTATTTT. It yields the protein CASRAGRGGPDTQYF. The entire variable domain, with the rest obtained from reference TRBV19 and TRBJ2-3, is as follows: DGGITQSPKYLFRKEGQNVTLSCEQNLNHDAMYWYRQDPGQGLRLIYYSQIVNDFQKGDIAEGYSVSREKKESFPLTVTSAQKNPTAFYLCASRAGRGGPDTQYFGPGTRLTVL.

The rearrangement links TRBV18 to TRBJ1-5; D is perhaps TRBD1 (6 bases). V lost 3 bases and J lost 5, with 8 bases in between. The CDR3 sequence is 13 residues long. Germline V gives CDR1 KGHSH, CDR2 LQKENI. The DNA for the CDR3 is TGTGCCAGCTCACCGGACAGCTATCAGCCCCAGCATTTT. Its protein is CASSPDSYQPQHF.

About this clone itself: The sample contains more than one DNA sequence encoding this CDR3. The CDR3 coding sequence is TGTGCCAGCAGTCTAACAGCCGCCTACGAGCAGTACTTC. It specifies CASSLTAAYEQYF. The chain links TRBV28 to TRBJ2-7; D not certain. Germline values: CDR1 MDHEN, CDR2 SYDVKM. V was clipped by 5 bases and J by 2 bases, with 10 bases between them. CDR3 length equals 13 residues.

The chain carries TRBV5-4 and TRBJ2-2, with 7 bases identical to TRBD1. V was pared by 7 bases and J by 7 bases, with 10 bases of the junction left unmatched. The CDR3 is 14 residues long. CDR1 SGHNT and CDR2 YYREEE come from the germline V gene (reference sequence). CDR3 loop: CASGTGQLYGELFF. The DNA for the CDR3 is TGTGCCAGCGGGACGGGACAGCTATACGGGGAGCTGTTTTTT.

The V gene is TRBV5-4, the J gene TRBJ1-2; D is perhaps TRBD1 (6 bases). The CDR3 is made up of 16 amino acids. Deletions cut 0 bases from V and 0 bases from J, with 12 bases between. CDR1 is SGHNT and CDR2 is YYREEE in the germline V gene (reference sequence). This CDR3 reads CASSLGGQEANYGYTF. In DNA form, the CDR3 reads TGTGCCAGCAGCTTGGGGGGACAAGAAGCTAACTATGGCTACACCTTC.

The J gene is TRBJ2-1, the V gene TRBV9; 8 bases match TRBD2. The junction had 8 bases not matched to a gene; V was cut back by 0 bases and J by 9 bases. The CDR3 spans 15 residues. The germline V gene encodes CDR1 SGDLS and CDR2 YYNGEE. CDR3 sequence (DNA): TGTGCCAGCAGCGTAGGAGGGCGGGGGGTTTTTGAGCAGTTCTTC. Translation: CASSVGGRGVFEQFF. Using reference TRBV9 and TRBJ2-1 for the parts outside the CDR3, the full variable domain is DSGVTQTPKHLITATGQRVTLRCSPRSGDLSVYWYQQSLDQGLQFLIQYYNGEERAKGNILERFSAQQFPDLHSELNLSSLELGDSALYFCASSVGGRGVFEQFFGPGTRLTVL.

The CDR3 DNA reads as TGTGCCAGCAGCTTCGAGGGCAATGAGCAGTTCTTC. This codes for CASSFEGNEQFF. The V and J genes are TRBV7-9 and TRBJ2-1; D might be TRBD2 (5 bases). V lost 3 bases, J lost 6 bases, and 6 bases lay in between. This CDR3 comprises 12 residues. Germline CDR1 and CDR2: SEHNR and FQNEAQ (reference sequence).

This clone was detected once. The V gene is TRBV6-5, the J gene TRBJ2-1; 9 nucleotides match TRBD1. CDR3 size: 14 residues. Trimming at V came to 2 bases and at J to 9 bases, leaving 5 bases not matched to a gene. Germline CDR1 MNHEY, CDR2 SVGAGI. CDR3 protein: CASSYGQGLGEQFF. As DNA, the CDR3 is TGTGCCAGCAGTTACGGACAGGGGCTGGGTGAGCAGTTCTTC.

A word on this clone: The CDR3 end shows no conserved phenylalanine or tryptophan, and so a read error is likely. The chain combines TRBV7-9 with TRBJ2-7; TRBD1 might be the D (6 bases). The CDR3 has 15 residues. Deletions cut 1 base from V and 4 bases from J, with 14 bases between. Per germline, CDR1 SEHNR and CDR2 FQNEAQ (reference sequence). The CDR3 spells CASSLVSGHAYEQYL. The CDR3 DNA reads as TGTGCCAGCAGCTTAGTTTCGGGACATGCTTACGAGCAGTACCTC.

Written as DNA, the CDR3 is TGTGCCAGCAGCTTAGGACAGGGGGCATATGAGCAGTTCTTC. This gives the protein CASSLGQGAYEQFF. V and J are TRBV7-6 and TRBJ2-1, with TRBD1 matching 10 bases. The CDR3 loop spans 14 amino acids. The germline CDR1 and CDR2 sequences are SGHVS and FNYEAQ. V lost 1 base and J lost 8; bases outside the gene matches: 2. Combining the CDR3 with reference TRBV7-6 and TRBJ2-1 gives the whole variable domain GAGVSQSPRYKVTKRGQDVALRCDPISGHVSLYWYRQALGQGPEFLTYFNYEAQQDKSGLPNDRFSAERPEGSISTLTIQRTEQRDSAMYRCASSLGQGAYEQFFGPGTRLTVL.

The V gene is TRBV12-5, the J gene TRBJ2-3, with D possibly TRBD2 on 6 matching bases. The V end lost 9 bases, the J end lost 4 bases, and 17 bases lay between the germline ends. CDR3 size: 14 residues. From germline, CDR1 is LGHNT and CDR2 FRNRAP. The chain's CDR3 is CASLLGGVPDTQYF. The CDR3 DNA reads as TGTGCTAGCCTCCTGGGGGGTGTCCCAGATACGCAGTATTTT.

V usage is TRBV13 and J usage is TRBJ2-5; D unclear. The J call is in doubt because the DNA end fits TRBJ2-7 better. The CDR3 has 16 residues. The germline V gene has CDR1 PRHDT and CDR2 FYEKMQ (reference sequence). CDR3 loop: CASSLVTEPKYGEQYF. Written as DNA, the CDR3 is TGTGCCAGCAGCTTAGTAACAGAACCAAAATACGGCGAGCAGTACTTC.

The chain uses TRBV30 and TRBJ1-2; tentative D call: TRBD1 (5 bases). With 4 bases removed from V and 7 bases from J, the gap between germline ends came to 16 bases. The CDR3 is 13 residues long. Germline V gene sequence: CDR1 GTSNPN, CDR2 SVGIG (reference sequence). Here the CDR3 DNA reads TGTGCCTGGATATTCGGGCTCCAGGGTGGCTACACCTTC. It translates to CAWIFGLQGGYTF.

This clone was found many times. The chain employs TRBV7-2 and TRBJ2-7, with D hard to call. Germline CDR1 and CDR2: SGHTA and FQGNSA. V was cut by 3 bases and J by 3 bases, with 24 bases left in between. The CDR3 has 18 residues. CDR3 nucleotides: TGTGCCAGCAGCTTCGAGGTAGACCGGGTCACCGGCTTCTACGAGCAGTACTTC. Protein sequence: CASSFEVDRVTGFYEQYF.

The rearrangement joins TRBV6-5 to TRBJ1-1; maybe TRBD1 (6 bases). V gave up 6 bases and J gave up 11 bases, with 22 bases separating them. CDR3 size: 14 residues. Germline V gene sequence: CDR1 MNHEY, CDR2 SVGAGI. The CDR3 coding sequence is TGTGCCAGCAGGTACGAAGAAGGGGGTAACGAGGCTTTCTTT. Protein: CASRYEEGGNEAFF.

This chain links TRBV19 with TRBJ2-3, with 8 bases identical to TRBD1. V gave up 6 bases and J gave up 4 bases; unmatched junction bases: 3. Germline values: CDR1 LNHDA, CDR2 SQIVND (reference sequence). The CDR3 has 13 residues. The CDR3 DNA reads as TGTGCCAGTAGCAGGGGGCTCGCAGATACGCAGTATTTT. It encodes CASSRGLADTQYF.

This clone was counted a single time. The chain uses TRBV7-9 and TRBJ1-5; the D is unclear. The germline CDR1 and CDR2 sequences are SEHNR and FQNEAQ (reference sequence). V dropped 1 base and J dropped 0 bases, with 4 bases sitting between them. The CDR3 loop spans 14 amino acids. In DNA, the CDR3 is TGTGCCAGCAGCTTAGGTAATAGCAATCAGCCCCAGCATTTT. It translates to CASSLGNSNQPQHF.

The chain is built from TRBV27 and TRBJ2-5; D might be TRBD1 (6 bases). Germline values: CDR1 MNHEY, CDR2 SMNVEV (reference sequence). V dropped 6 bases and J dropped 5 bases, with 19 bases sitting between them. There are 15 residues in the CDR3. The CDR3 here is CASSPDRHYGETQYF. CDR3 nucleotides: TGTGCCAGCAGCCCGGACAGACACTACGGGGAGACCCAGTACTTC.